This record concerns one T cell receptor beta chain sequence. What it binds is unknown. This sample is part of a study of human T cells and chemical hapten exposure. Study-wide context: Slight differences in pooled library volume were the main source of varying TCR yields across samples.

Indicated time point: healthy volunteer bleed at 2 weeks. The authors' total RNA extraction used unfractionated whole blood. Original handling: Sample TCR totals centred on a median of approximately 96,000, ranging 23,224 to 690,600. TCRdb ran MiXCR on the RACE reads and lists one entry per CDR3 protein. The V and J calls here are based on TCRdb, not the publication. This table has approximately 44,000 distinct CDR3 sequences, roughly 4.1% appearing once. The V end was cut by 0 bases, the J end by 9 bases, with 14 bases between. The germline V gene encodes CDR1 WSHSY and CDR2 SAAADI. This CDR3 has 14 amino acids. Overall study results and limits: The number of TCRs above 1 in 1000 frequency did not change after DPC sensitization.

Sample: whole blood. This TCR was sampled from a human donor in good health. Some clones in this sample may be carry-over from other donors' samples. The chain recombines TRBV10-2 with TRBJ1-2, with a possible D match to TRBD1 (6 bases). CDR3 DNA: TGCGCCAGCAGTGAGTCCGGGACACCCCCTAGCTACACCTTC. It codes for CASSESGTPPSYTF.